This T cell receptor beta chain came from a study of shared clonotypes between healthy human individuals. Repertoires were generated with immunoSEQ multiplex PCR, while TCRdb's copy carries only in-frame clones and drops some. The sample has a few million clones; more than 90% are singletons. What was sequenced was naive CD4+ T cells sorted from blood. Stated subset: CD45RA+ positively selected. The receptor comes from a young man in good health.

The CDR3 nucleotides are TGTGCCAGCAGTCTTGACGGGCGGGACACCGGGGAGCTGTTTTTT. Its protein product is CASSLDGRDTGELFF. V gene TRBV5-4 combines with J gene TRBJ2-2; D perhaps matches TRBD2 (5 bases). This CDR3 has 15 residues. Trimming took off 5 bases at V and 3 bases at J, with 14 bases between the two ends. Looked up from germline, CDR1 is SGHNT and CDR2 is YYREEE (reference sequence). The whole variable domain, filled in from reference TRBV5-4 and TRBJ2-2, reads ETGVTQSPTHLIKTRGQQVTLRCSSQSGHNTVSWYQQALGQGPQFIFQYYREEENGRGNFPPRFSGLQFPNYSSELNVNALELDDSALYLCASSLDGRDTGELFFGEGSRLTVL.